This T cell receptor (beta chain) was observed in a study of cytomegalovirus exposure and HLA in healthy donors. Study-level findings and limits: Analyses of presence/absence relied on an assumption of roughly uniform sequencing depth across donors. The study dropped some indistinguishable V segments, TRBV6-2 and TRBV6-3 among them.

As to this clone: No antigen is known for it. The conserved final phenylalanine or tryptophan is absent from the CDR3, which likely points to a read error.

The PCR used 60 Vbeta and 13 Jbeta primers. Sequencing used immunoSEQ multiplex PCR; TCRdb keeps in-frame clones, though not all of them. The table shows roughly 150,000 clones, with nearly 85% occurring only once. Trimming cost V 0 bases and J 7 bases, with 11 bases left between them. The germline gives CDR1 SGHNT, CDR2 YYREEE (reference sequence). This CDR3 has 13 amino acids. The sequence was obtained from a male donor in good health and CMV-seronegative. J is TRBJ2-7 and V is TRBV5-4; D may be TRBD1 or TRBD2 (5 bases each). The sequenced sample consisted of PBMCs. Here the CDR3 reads CASSLVGVREQYL. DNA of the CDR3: TGTGCCAGCAGCTTGGTGGGGGTCCGGGAGCAGTACCTC.